The 20 T cell receptor beta chains below come from one sample, sequenced in a study of cytomegalovirus exposure and HLA in healthy donors. PCR employed 60 Vbeta and 13 Jbeta primers. The method was immunoSEQ multiplex PCR; TCRdb's version includes in-frame clones alone and lacks a portion of them. This sample yields 150,000 or so clones, of which approximately 80% are seen a single time; 8% to 10% belongs to the top ten. The sample taken for sequencing was PBMCs. The receptors shown here come from a male donor in good health and CMV-seropositive.

The chain combines TRBV27 with TRBJ1-1, with D possibly matching TRBD1 (6 bases). The CDR3 consists of 14 residues. In germline, CDR1 is MNHEY, CDR2 SMNVEV (reference sequence). V gave up 5 bases and J gave up 1 base, with 11 bases separating them. The CDR3 protein is CASSTDRKNTEAFF. CDR3 DNA: TGTGCCAGCAGTACCGACAGGAAGAACACTGAAGCTTTCTTT.

The genes are TRBV28 and TRBJ2-1, with no clear D. The CDR3 is made up of 13 amino acids. CDR1 is MDHEN, CDR2 SYDVKM, per germline. V was clipped by 2 bases and J by 6 bases, with 8 bases between them. CDR3 in amino acids: CASSLTLSNEQFF. As DNA, the CDR3 is TGTGCCAGCAGTTTAACCCTCAGCAATGAGCAGTTCTTC.

The chain is built from TRBV5-1 and TRBJ2-2, with TRBD2 matching 10 bases. The CDR3 spans 16 residues. CDR1 is SGHRS, CDR2 YFSETQ, per germline. With V trimmed by 5 bases and J by 2 bases, 6 bases remained unmatched. The CDR3 sequence is CASRWTSGPNTGELFF. In DNA form, the CDR3 reads TGCGCCAGCAGATGGACTAGCGGACCCAACACCGGGGAGCTGTTTTTT. Combining the CDR3 with reference TRBV5-1 and TRBJ2-2 gives the whole variable domain KAGVTQTPRYLIKTRGQQVTLSCSPISGHRSVSWYQQTPGQGLQFLFEYFSETQRNKGNFPGRFSGRQFSNSRSEMNVSTLELGDSALYLCASRWTSGPNTGELFFGEGSRLTVL.

The chain carries TRBV5-6 and TRBJ1-6; weak D call: TRBD1 (6 bases). V was shortened by 7 bases and J by 6 bases, with 17 bases between the two germline ends. This CDR3 has 15 residues. Germline assignment: CDR1 SGHDT and CDR2 YYEEEE. CDR3 amino acids: CASRASQGRNSPLHF. The DNA for the CDR3 is TGTGCCAGCCGGGCCTCCCAGGGGCGTAATTCACCCCTCCACTTT.

The CDR3 sequence: CASSSRSSGANVLTF. DNA of the CDR3: TGTGCCAGCAGCTCAAGGAGTTCTGGGGCCAACGTCCTGACTTTC. The chain employs TRBV7-2 and TRBJ2-6; D is undetermined. Trimming removed 4 bases from V and 1 base from J, with 8 bases in between. The CDR3 has 15 residues. Germline CDR1 reads SGHTA; CDR2 reads FQGNSA. Supplemented by reference TRBV7-2 and TRBJ2-6, the full variable domain reads GAGVSQSPSNKVTEKGKDVELRCDPISGHTALYWYRQSLGQGLEFLIYFQGNSAPDKSGLPSDRFSAERTGGSVSTLTIQRTQQEDSAVYLCASSSRSSGANVLTFGAGSRLTVL.

The chain recombines TRBV7-9 with TRBJ2-2; tentative D call: TRBD2 (6 bases). The CDR3 has 15 residues. Deletions cut 5 bases from V and 5 bases from J, with 15 bases between. The germline CDR1 and CDR2 sequences are SEHNR and FQNEAQ (reference sequence). CDR3 nucleotides: TGTGCCAGCAGCCCCCTCGAGACTAGGACCGGGGAGCTGTTTTTT. Protein: CASSPLETRTGELFF.

The rearrangement joins TRBV5-1 to TRBJ1-3; tentatively, D is TRBD1 (5 bases). The germline CDR1 and CDR2 sequences are SGHRS and YFSETQ. V gave up 3 bases and J gave up 0 bases, with 10 bases separating them. This CDR3 spans 15 amino acids. This chain's CDR3 is CASSYGQSSGNTIYF. The DNA for the CDR3 is TGCGCCAGCAGCTACGGACAAAGCTCTGGAAACACCATATATTTT.

The CDR3 region is CASSEARLAGTDTQYF. The CDR3 DNA sequence: TGTGCCAGCAGTGAAGCGCGACTAGCGGGCACAGATACGCAGTATTTT. The chain employs TRBV2 and TRBJ2-3, with 9 bases aligning to TRBD2. After removal of 0 bases from V and 1 base from J, the junction contained 2 bases not matched to a gene. CDR1 and CDR2 from the germline V gene are SNHLY and FYNNEI. The CDR3 contains 16 residues.

V gene TRBV5-6 combines with J gene TRBJ1-2, with D possibly matching TRBD1 (6 bases). The CDR3 has 16 residues. The V gene's germline CDR1 is SGHDT and CDR2 YYEEEE. V lost 0 bases to trimming and J lost 7 bases, with 19 bases between them. CDR3 loop: CASSLAGEGWSFGYTF. CDR3 sequence (DNA): TGTGCCAGCAGCTTGGCAGGGGAGGGGTGGTCTTTTGGCTACACCTTC.

The chain employs TRBV7-9 and TRBJ1-1; D ambiguous. Germline V gene sequence: CDR1 SEHNR, CDR2 FQNEAQ (reference sequence). Trimming took 1 base from V and 0 from J, leaving 18 bases between them. The length of the CDR3 is 18 residues. The CDR3 DNA reads as TGTGCCAGCAGCTTAGTGCGGGCTCTCAAGCCCCTGAACACTGAAGCTTTCTTT. It is translated as CASSLVRALKPLNTEAFF.

The gene calls are TRBV15 and TRBJ2-7; D is perhaps TRBD1 (5 bases). The CDR3 length is 13 residues. Germline assignment: CDR1 LNHNV and CDR2 YYDKDF (reference sequence). The V gene lost 5 bases and the J gene lost 4 bases, with 12 bases spanning the gap. CDR3 sequence (DNA): TGTGCCACCAGCCAATCGGCAGGGTACGAGCAGTACTTC. Its protein product is CATSQSAGYEQYF.

This chain uses TRBV20-1 with TRBJ2-3, with D tentatively TRBD1 (5 bases). V lost 6 bases and J lost 6, with 7 bases in between. CDR1 is DFQATT and CDR2 is SNEGSKA in the germline V gene (reference sequence). This CDR3 is 10 amino acids long. The CDR3 region is CSARADTQYF. In DNA, the CDR3 is TGCAGTGCCAGGGCGGATACGCAGTATTTT.

This chain links TRBV28 with TRBJ1-1, with D hard to call. V shed 2 bases and J shed 1 base, with 14 bases lying between them. The CDR3 sequence is 16 residues long. The germline V gene encodes CDR1 MDHEN and CDR2 SYDVKM. The CDR3 reads CASSLSDGKANTEAFF. The CDR3 coding sequence is TGTGCCAGCAGTTTAAGCGATGGAAAAGCGAACACTGAAGCTTTCTTT.

This clone was found a few times. The chain couples TRBV6-1 to TRBJ2-5; no clear D. Per the germline V gene, CDR1 is MNHNS and CDR2 is SASEGT. The V gene lost 6 bases and the J gene lost 3 bases, with 5 bases spanning the gap. CDR3 length: 11 amino acids. The CDR3 loop is CASRAEETQYF. As DNA, the CDR3 is TGTGCCAGCAGGGCCGAAGAGACCCAGTACTTC.

V and J are TRBV5-1 and TRBJ1-2; 7 bases match TRBD1. With 4 bases clipped from V and 4 bases from J, the junction kept 4 bases outside the gene matches. Per the germline V gene, CDR1 is SGHRS and CDR2 is YFSETQ. This CDR3 has 13 residues. The CDR3 reads CASSHRDSYGYTF. CDR3 DNA: TGCGCCAGCAGCCACCGGGACAGCTATGGCTACACCTTC.

This clone has just a few counts. The chain joins TRBV6-1 to TRBJ2-7; maybe TRBD2 (5 bases). The CDR3 sequence is 14 residues long. V gave up 6 bases and J gave up 0 bases, with 12 bases separating them. Looked up from germline, CDR1 is MNHNS and CDR2 is SASEGT. The CDR3 is CASRDWSRSYEQYF. Written as DNA, the CDR3 is TGTGCCAGCAGGGACTGGTCCCGCTCCTACGAGCAGTACTTC.

V and J are TRBV30 and TRBJ1-2; 8 nucleotides align to TRBD1. The CDR3 has 18 amino acids. Germline V gene lookup returns CDR1 GTSNPN and CDR2 SVGIG (reference sequence). V was clipped by 2 bases and J by 3 bases; unmatched bases: 17. CDR3 residues: CAWSLSVQDRVQYYGYTF. In DNA, the CDR3 is TGTGCCTGGAGTCTCTCGGTCCAGGACAGGGTCCAATACTATGGCTACACCTTC.

The chain uses TRBV6-5 and TRBJ1-4, with a possible D match to TRBD1 (6 bases). Germline values: CDR1 MNHEY, CDR2 SVGAGI. The V end was cut by 5 bases, the J end by 3 bases, with 13 bases between. CDR3 length: 15 residues. The CDR3 protein is CASSRTGTANEKLFF. The CDR3 DNA follows: TGTGCCAGCAGTAGAACAGGGACCGCTAATGAAAAACTGTTTTTT.

J is TRBJ1-5 and V is TRBV25-1; 7 nucleotides agree with TRBD1. Trimming at V came to 4 bases and at J to 4 bases, leaving 10 bases not matched to a gene. The CDR3 length is 16 residues. The V gene's germline CDR1 is MGHDK and CDR2 SYGVNS. CDR3 in DNA: TGTGCCAGCAGTGGGGACCCAGGGGGATCAAATCAGCCCCAGCATTTT. Translating it yields CASSGDPGGSNQPQHF.

The count of this clone is one. The CDR3 spells CASSTGSGNTIYF. As DNA, the CDR3 is TGTGCCAGCAGCACGGGGTCTGGAAACACCATATATTTT. V is TRBV28 and J is TRBJ1-3; D is ambiguous. The CDR3 runs 13 residues. Trimming removed 6 bases at V and 1 base at J, with 7 bases between. Germline V gene data show CDR1 as MDHEN and CDR2 as SYDVKM.